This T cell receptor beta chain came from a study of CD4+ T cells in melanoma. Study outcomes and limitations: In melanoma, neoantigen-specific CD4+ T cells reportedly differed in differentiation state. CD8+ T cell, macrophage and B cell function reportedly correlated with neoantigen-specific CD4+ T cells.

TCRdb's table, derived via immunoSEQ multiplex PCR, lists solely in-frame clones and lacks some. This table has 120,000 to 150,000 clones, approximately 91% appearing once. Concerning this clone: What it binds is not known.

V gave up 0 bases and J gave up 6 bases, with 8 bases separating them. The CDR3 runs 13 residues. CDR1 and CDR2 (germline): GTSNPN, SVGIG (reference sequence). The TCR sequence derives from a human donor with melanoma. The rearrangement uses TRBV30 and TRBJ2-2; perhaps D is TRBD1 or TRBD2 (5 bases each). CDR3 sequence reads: CAWSVRGAGELFF. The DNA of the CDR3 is TGTGCCTGGAGTGTTAGGGGAGCCGGGGAGCTGTTTTTT.